Listed here are 14 T cell receptor beta chains from one sample, sequenced in a study of T cells in Graves' hyperthyroidism and ophthalmopathy. There were TCR beta CDR3 regions amplified from RNA transcripts. First-round RT-PCR of the TCR CDR3 relied on the HTBI primer set. TCRdb itself ran the multiplex PCR reads through MiXCR, one entry per CDR3 protein. The repertoire holds more than 550,000 distinct CDR3 sequences, with nearly 45% as singletons. The sequencing input was peripheral blood or thyroid tissue (not recorded which). These receptors all stem from an adult man with Graves' disease, either hyperthyroidism or ophthalmopathy (not recorded which).

The chain carries TRBV6-5 and TRBJ1-2; the D gene is possibly TRBD1 (6 bases). CDR1 is MNHEY, CDR2 SVGAGI, per germline. The germline V and J ends were trimmed by 5 bases and 7 bases, with 14 bases remaining between them. CDR3 length equals 13 residues. CDR3: CASSQPGQRGYTF. Here the CDR3 DNA reads TGTGCCAGCAGTCAGCCTGGACAGCGTGGCTACACCTTC.

The chain carries TRBV7-2 and TRBJ2-7; D unclear. The CDR3 has 15 residues. The germline gives CDR1 SGHTA, CDR2 FQGNSA. V lost 6 bases and J 0 bases, leaving 15 bases between the germline ends. Written as DNA, the CDR3 is TGTGCCAGCAGTTTATCAACCCCGGGCTCCTACGAGCAGTACTTC. It is translated as CASSLSTPGSYEQYF.

Ten or more counts support this clonotype. The chain links TRBV7-8 to TRBJ1-2; tentative D call: TRBD1 (5 bases). Per the germline V gene, CDR1 is SGHVS and CDR2 is FQNEAQ. V gave up 3 bases and J gave up 7 bases, with 18 bases separating them. The CDR3 loop spans 15 amino acids. The CDR3 DNA reads TGTGCCAGCAGCTTGTCCGGGGCCGAGTCTCTTGGCTACACCTTC. Amino acid sequence: CASSLSGAESLGYTF. Variable domain in full (rest from reference TRBV7-8 and TRBJ1-2): GAGVSQSPRYKVAKRGQDVALRCDPISGHVSLFWYQQALGQGPEFLTYFQNEAQLDKSGLPSDRFFAERPEGSVSTLKIQRTQQEDSAVYLCASSLSGAESLGYTFGSGTRLTVV.

Points on this clonotype: The junction departs from germline at one end; a sequencing error may be responsible. The V call is TRBV5-1, the J call TRBJ1-5, with D possibly TRBD1 on 5 matching bases. This CDR3 is 13 amino acids long. Germline V gene data show CDR1 as SGHRS and CDR2 as YFSETQ. CDR3 sequence: CASSVDSNQPRHF. CDR3 in DNA: TGCGCCAGCAGCGTAGACAGCAATCAGCCCCGGCATTTT.

The chain has TRBV24-1 and TRBJ2-5; 7 bases fit TRBD1. Trimming took 3 bases from V and 9 from J; bases not matched to a gene: 9. This CDR3 is built from 14 residues. Germline V gene sequence: CDR1 KGHDR, CDR2 SFDVKD. CDR3 in DNA: TGTGCCACCAGTGATGGGACAGACAATCAGCCCCAGTACTTC. It translates to CATSDGTDNQPQYF.

The chain uses TRBV2 and TRBJ2-7; D might be TRBD2 (5 bases). Germline CDR1 and CDR2: SNHLY and FYNNEI. V gave up 1 base and J gave up 7 bases, with 11 bases separating them. The CDR3 totals 13 residues. The CDR3 region has the DNA TGTGCCAGCAGTGAAGGAGAAACGGGGGAGCAGTACTTC. Encoded protein: CASSEGETGEQYF.

The rearrangement joins TRBV2 to TRBJ2-7; TRBD1 aligns across 8 bases. Trimming removed 5 bases from V and 2 bases from J; junction bases left unmatched: 11. CDR1 and CDR2 (germline): SNHLY, FYNNEI. The CDR3 has 16 residues. CDR3: CASSYDIGTGTYEQYF. In DNA, the CDR3 is TGTGCCAGCAGTTACGATATCGGGACAGGAACCTACGAGCAGTACTTC.

This chain connects TRBV29-1 to TRBJ2-7, with D tentatively TRBD1 (5 bases). The V gene lost 6 bases and the J gene lost 5 bases, with 17 bases spanning the gap. The length of the CDR3 is 13 residues. Germline V gene sequence: CDR1 SQVTM, CDR2 ANQGSEA. The CDR3 here is CSVALGLANEQYF. The CDR3 bases are TGCAGCGTCGCACTGGGGCTGGCGAACGAGCAGTACTTC.

This clonotype was counted many times. The rearrangement joins TRBV10-3 to TRBJ2-7, with D possibly being TRBD1 or TRBD2 (6 bases each). Germline lookup yields CDR1 ENHRY and CDR2 SYGVKD. This CDR3 has 12 amino acids. Trimming stripped 9 bases from V and 3 bases from J, with 12 bases between. CDR3: CAMREGGYEQYF. As DNA, the CDR3 is TGTGCCATGCGAGAGGGGGGCTACGAGCAGTACTTC.

The chain has TRBV4-2 and TRBJ2-7; 9 nucleotides agree with TRBD1. CDR1 and CDR2 (germline): LGHNA, YNFKEQ. V shed 2 bases and J 2 bases; nucleotides not matched to a gene: 10. CDR3 size: 17 residues. CDR3 loop: CASSQLPTGGGTYEQYF. CDR3 DNA: TGTGCCAGCAGCCAATTACCAACAGGGGGCGGGACCTACGAGCAGTACTTC.

J is TRBJ2-7 and V is TRBV20-1, with D possibly being TRBD2 (5 bases). The germline gives CDR1 DFQATT, CDR2 SNEGSKA (reference sequence). The V gene lost 3 bases and the J gene lost 1 base, with 13 bases spanning the gap. The CDR3 length is 14 residues. CDR3 sequence (DNA): TGCAGTGCTAGGGAGGTCCTGGGTTCCTACGAGCAGTACTTC. Translation: CSAREVLGSYEQYF.

The chain combines TRBV10-3 with TRBJ1-1; a weak D match, TRBD1 (5 bases). V lost 6 bases and J lost 0, with 11 bases in between. This CDR3 contains 14 residues. Germline-derived CDR1 and CDR2 are ENHRY and SYGVKD. The CDR3 spells CAISPRQMNTEAFF. The CDR3 coding sequence is TGTGCCATCAGCCCTAGACAGATGAACACTGAAGCTTTCTTT.

Regarding this clonotype: This could be a read error, since a much larger clone is one nucleotide away. The chain joins TRBV12-3 or TRBV12-4 to TRBJ1-1; tentative D call: TRBD1 (5 bases). This CDR3 is 13 amino acids long. The CDR3 spells CASSFGGYTQAFF. In DNA form, the CDR3 reads TGTGCCAGCAGTTTTGGGGGGTACACTCAAGCTTTCTTT.

The chain couples TRBV10-1 to TRBJ1-5, with D possibly TRBD1 on 6 matching bases. Germline loops: CDR1 WNHNN, CDR2 SYGVQD (reference sequence). The CDR3 runs 14 residues. Deletions cut 7 bases from V and 4 bases from J, with 14 bases between. For the CDR3, the DNA is TGCGCCAGCACCCAAGGGGGTCAGAATCAGCCCCAGCATTTT. Translation gives CASTQGGQNQPQHF.